The 8 T cell receptor beta chains listed next were all sequenced from one sample in a study of cytomegalovirus exposure and HLA in healthy donors. It was with 60 Vbeta and 13 Jbeta primers that the PCR ran. Only in-frame clones appear in the TCRdb table, and some are missing; sequencing was by immunoSEQ multiplex PCR. Here the sample spans approximately 220,000 clones, approximately 88% being singletons. Input material: PBMCs. The receptors come from a boy between 2 and 15 years old in good health and CMV-seronegative.

This clone was picked up one time. V and J are TRBV30 and TRBJ2-2; D not certain. The CDR3 contains 12 residues. Trimming shortened V by 3 bases and J by 6 bases, and 8 bases separated the two germline ends. CDR1 GTSNPN and CDR2 SVGIG come from the germline V gene (reference sequence). CDR3 nucleotides: TGTGCCTGGAGCCCTACCCCCGGGGAGCTGTTTTTT. It is translated as CAWSPTPGELFF.

This chain uses TRBV6-6 with TRBJ2-3; 9 bases agree with TRBD2. This CDR3 spans 15 amino acids. Trimming removed 6 bases from V and 1 base from J; junction bases left unmatched: 5. CDR1 is MNHNY and CDR2 is SVGAGI in the germline V gene (reference sequence). CDR3 sequence (DNA): TGTGCCAGCAGATCCTTAGCGGGGGGCACAGATACGCAGTATTTT. Residues: CASRSLAGGTDTQYF.

CDR3: CASSLAGTGEFEQYF. The CDR3, as DNA: TGCGCCAGCAGCTTGGCCGGGACAGGGGAGTTCGAGCAGTACTTC. This chain uses TRBV5-1 with TRBJ2-5; 10 positions agree with TRBD1. The DNA end favors TRBJ2-7, so the J call may be wrong. CDR1 SGHRS and CDR2 YFSETQ come from the germline V gene. The CDR3 has 15 residues.

The CDR3: CASSPWAGSGADTQYF. CDR3 DNA sequence: TGTGCCAGCAGCCCATGGGCGGGCTCGGGCGCAGATACGCAGTATTTT. The V gene is TRBV14, the J gene TRBJ2-3, with D possibly matching TRBD2 (5 bases). The V and J ends lost 4 bases and 4 bases respectively, with 18 bases between them. CDR3 size: 16 residues. Germline V CDR1 and CDR2: SGHDN, FVKESK.

V is TRBV7-6 and J is TRBJ2-1, with D maybe TRBD2 (5 bases). Germline values: CDR1 SGHVS, CDR2 FNYEAQ. The CDR3 sequence is 14 residues long. Trimming pared 1 base from V and 6 bases from J, leaving 10 bases between. CDR3 DNA: TGTGCCAGCAGCTTAGGAGGGAAAGGCAATGAGCAGTTCTTC. Translated, it gives CASSLGGKGNEQFF.

This chain links TRBV6-1 with TRBJ2-7, with D possibly being TRBD1 (7 bases). Trimming left V 2 bases short and J 9 bases short, with 20 bases between. The CDR3 runs to 15 residues. Germline V CDR1 and CDR2: MNHNS, SASEGT. The chain's CDR3 is CASSETGAGGTSQYF. CDR3 coding DNA: TGTGCCAGCAGTGAAACCGGGGCAGGGGGGACCTCGCAGTACTTC.

The chain has TRBV14 and TRBJ1-2, with 7 bases fitting TRBD1. J lost 6 bases, V lost 1 base, and 8 bases had no gene match. The length of the CDR3 is 15 residues. Germline V gives CDR1 SGHDN, CDR2 FVKESK. In nucleotides, the CDR3 is TGTGCCAGCAGCCAAGGAGGAGGGGGCTCTGATGGCTACACCTTC. Its translation is CASSQGGGGSDGYTF. The full variable domain, in which reference TRBV14 and TRBJ1-2 provide the parts outside the CDR3, is EAGVTQFPSHSVIEKGQTVTLRCDPISGHDNLYWYRRVMGKEIKFLLHFVKESKQDESGMPNNRFLAERTGGTYSTLKVQPAELEDSGVYFCASSQGGGGSDGYTFGSGTRLTVV.

The chain uses TRBV27 and TRBJ1-5; maybe TRBD1 (5 bases). Germline CDR1 and CDR2: MNHEY and SMNVEV (reference sequence). V lost 8 bases and J lost 4, with 15 bases in between. The CDR3 is 14 residues long. CDR3 sequence reads: CASGAGLGNQPQHF. CDR3 sequence (DNA): TGTGCCAGCGGTGCGGGGCTCGGGAATCAGCCCCAGCATTTT.